The 18 T cell receptor beta chains below come from one sample, sequenced in a study of shared clonotypes between healthy human individuals (dated by TCRdb to 2018 to 2021). The library was made by the immunoSEQ multiplex PCR assay. TCRdb took over this immuneACCESS table, retaining in-frame rearrangements with V and J assigned. Such tables are incomplete; in checked studies, under half of the missing clones stem from an unresolved V gene, and the remainder is unexplained. Present in this sample are hundreds of thousands of clones, around two thirds of which were seen just once. The ten largest clonotypes hold over 1.5% of the sample. Sample: memory CD4+ T cells sorted from blood. This sample's cell subset or site label indicates: CD45RA-negative fraction. These TCRs come from a woman younger than 45 in good health.

As concerns this clone: Within the sample, other DNA sequences also encode this same CDR3. V and J are TRBV6-5 and TRBJ2-5; D gene unclear. CDR1 MNHEY and CDR2 SVGAGI come from the germline V gene. The CDR3 runs to 12 residues. With 0 bases removed from V and 5 bases from J, the gap between germline ends came to 4 bases. The CDR3 region has the DNA TGTGCCAGCAGTTACTCCCAGGAGACCCAGTACTTC. Translated, it gives CASSYSQETQYF.

CDR3 amino acids: CASGTASTDTQYF. For the CDR3, the DNA is TGTGCCAGCGGTACGGCGAGCACAGATACGCAGTATTTT. The V gene is TRBV2, the J gene TRBJ2-3; no definite D call. There are 13 residues in the CDR3. V was pared by 8 bases and J by 0 bases, with 9 bases between. Germline values: CDR1 SNHLY, CDR2 FYNNEI. The full variable domain, rest sourced from reference TRBV2 and TRBJ2-3, is EPEVTQTPSHQVTQMGQEVILRCVPISNHLYFYWYRQILGQKVEFLVSFYNNEISEKSEIFDDQFSVERPDGSNFTLKIRSTKLEDSAMYFCASGTASTDTQYFGPGTRLTVL.

This clone was counted at least ten times. The V and J genes are TRBV7-2 and TRBJ1-1, with D possibly being TRBD1 (6 bases). Trimming removed 3 bases at V and 4 bases at J, with 12 bases between. CDR3 length: 14 amino acids. Germline loops: CDR1 SGHTA, CDR2 FQGNSA. CDR3 amino acids: CASSFGGRATEAFF. DNA of the CDR3: TGTGCCAGCAGCTTCGGGGGGCGGGCCACTGAAGCTTTCTTT.

The chain carries TRBV28 and TRBJ2-4, with D unresolved. The CDR3 has 14 residues. Trimming cost V 5 bases and J 0 bases, with 8 bases left between them. The germline CDR1 and CDR2 sequences are MDHEN and SYDVKM. CDR3 nucleotide sequence: TGTGCCAGCAGTCCCCTCCTAGCCAAAAACATTCAGTACTTC. Translation gives CASSPLLAKNIQYF. The whole variable domain, remainder taken from reference TRBV28 and TRBJ2-4, is DVKVTQSSRYLVKRTGEKVFLECVQDMDHENMFWYRQDPGLGLRLIYFSYDVKMKEKGDIPEGYSVSREKKERFSLILESASTNQTSMYLCASSPLLAKNIQYFGAGTRLSVL.

The CDR3 reads CASKMDRVRGGYTF. CDR3 DNA: TGTGCCAGCAAAATGGACAGGGTGAGGGGTGGCTACACCTTC. V and J are TRBV28 and TRBJ1-2, with 8 bases matching TRBD1. V lost 7 bases and J lost 7; bases outside the gene matches: 11. CDR3 length: 14 amino acids. Germline CDR1 MDHEN, CDR2 SYDVKM.

This sequence joins TRBV5-6 and TRBJ2-1; perhaps TRBD2 as D (5 bases). Per germline, CDR1 SGHDT and CDR2 YYEEEE. This CDR3 comprises 15 residues. The germline V and J ends were trimmed by 2 bases and 0 bases, with 9 bases remaining between them. CDR3 sequence: CASSLSGISYNEQFF. The CDR3 region has the DNA TGTGCCAGCAGCTTAAGCGGCATCTCCTACAATGAGCAGTTCTTC.

The chain recombines TRBV18 with TRBJ2-7, with 9 nucleotides matching TRBD1. The V gene end was trimmed by 2 bases and the J gene end by 4 bases; junction bases not matched to a gene: 3. Germline CDR1 KGHSH, CDR2 LQKENI. CDR3 length equals 14 residues. In DNA, the CDR3 is TGTGCCAGCTCACCAGACAGGGGGAAGTACGAGCAGTACTTC. Protein sequence: CASSPDRGKYEQYF.

V usage is TRBV5-1 and J usage is TRBJ2-7; D tentatively fits TRBD1 or TRBD2 (5 bases each). CDR3 length: 13 residues. The germline gives CDR1 SGHRS, CDR2 YFSETQ. Trimming pared 4 bases from V and 6 bases from J, leaving 14 bases between. The CDR3 coding sequence is TGCGCCAGCAGCAACCCTGGGGGTCGCGAGCAGTACTTC. As protein: CASSNPGGREQYF.

The chain couples TRBV28 to TRBJ1-3, with unresolved D. Germline assignment: CDR1 MDHEN and CDR2 SYDVKM. Deletions cut 8 bases from V and 5 bases from J, with 10 bases between. This CDR3 comprises 12 residues. The CDR3 DNA follows: TGTGCCAGCCGAACTGGGAGAAACACCATATATTTT. Its translation is CASRTGRNTIYF.

In this sample, this clone turned up a few times. This rearrangement joins TRBV11-3 to TRBJ1-2, with 7 bases lining up with TRBD1. After removal of 4 bases from V and 0 bases from J, the junction contained 11 bases not matched to a gene. CDR1 is SGHNT and CDR2 is YENEEA in the germline V gene. CDR3 length: 17 amino acids. The CDR3 is CASSSTLRDRSNYGYTF. CDR3 coding DNA: TGTGCCAGCAGCTCAACCCTCAGGGACAGATCTAACTATGGCTACACCTTC.

Written as DNA, the CDR3 is TGTGCCTGGAACTGTGGCAGGCCGAATGAAAAACTGTTTTTT. Translating it yields CAWNCGRPNEKLFF. The chain carries TRBV30 and TRBJ1-4; unclear D gene. There are 14 residues in the CDR3. From germline, CDR1 is GTSNPN and CDR2 SVGIG (reference sequence). Trimming shortened V by 4 bases and J by 5 bases, and 14 bases separated the two germline ends. Looking up the rest from reference TRBV30 and TRBJ1-4 gives the full variable domain: SQTIHQWPATLVQPVGSPLSLECTVEGTSNPNLYWYRQAAGRGLQLLFYSVGIGQISSEVPQNLSASRPQDRQFILSSKKLLLSDSGFYLCAWNCGRPNEKLFFGSGTQLSVL.

The chain carries TRBV14 and TRBJ2-3; 7 bases are a match to TRBD1. The V gene's germline CDR1 is SGHDN and CDR2 FVKESK. The CDR3 is made up of 13 amino acids. Trimming at V came to 2 bases and at J to 7 bases, leaving 3 bases not matched to a gene. CDR3 in amino acids: CASSQNRGNTQYF. CDR3 in DNA: TGTGCCAGCAGCCAAAACAGGGGAAATACGCAGTATTTT. The variable domain in full, completed from reference TRBV14 and TRBJ2-3, reads EAGVTQFPSHSVIEKGQTVTLRCDPISGHDNLYWYRRVMGKEIKFLLHFVKESKQDESGMPNNRFLAERTGGTYSTLKVQPAELEDSGVYFCASSQNRGNTQYFGPGTRLTVL.

To note about this clone: The sample contains more than one DNA sequence encoding this CDR3. The chain joins TRBV28 to TRBJ2-7; D is possibly TRBD1 (6 bases). Trimming stripped 2 bases from V and 1 base from J, with 9 bases between. This CDR3 spans 14 amino acids. CDR1 is MDHEN, CDR2 SYDVKM, per germline. CDR3 protein: CASSLGGGSYEQYF. The CDR3 bases are TGTGCCAGCAGTTTAGGGGGCGGATCCTACGAGCAGTACTTC.

CDR3 sequence (DNA): TGTGCCTGGAGTGGCGGACTGTTCTCTGGAAACACCATATATTTT. Its protein is CAWSGGLFSGNTIYF. J is TRBJ1-3 and V is TRBV30; no clear D. Trimming removed 1 base from V and 0 bases from J, with 10 bases in between. This CDR3 has 15 residues. Looked up from germline, CDR1 is GTSNPN and CDR2 is SVGIG (reference sequence). Variable domain in full (rest from reference TRBV30 and TRBJ1-3): SQTIHQWPATLVQPVGSPLSLECTVEGTSNPNLYWYRQAAGRGLQLLFYSVGIGQISSEVPQNLSASRPQDRQFILSSKKLLLSDSGFYLCAWSGGLFSGNTIYFGEGSWLTVV.

This rearrangement joins TRBV19 to TRBJ1-2; a possible D gene is TRBD1 (5 bases). The germline CDR1 and CDR2 sequences are LNHDA and SQIVND (reference sequence). The germline V and J ends were trimmed by 3 bases and 8 bases, with 13 bases remaining between them. This CDR3 region has 13 residues. This CDR3 reads CASSIAPGNGYTF. The CDR3 nucleotides are TGTGCCAGTAGTATCGCCCCAGGGAACGGCTACACCTTC.

This chain's CDR3 is CASRSTGQSTDTQYF. CDR3 DNA: TGCGCCAGCAGAAGCACGGGACAGAGCACAGATACGCAGTATTTT. This rearrangement joins TRBV5-1 to TRBJ2-3, with 7 bases matching TRBD1. Germline assignment: CDR1 SGHRS and CDR2 YFSETQ. Trimming at V came to 5 bases and at J to 0 bases, leaving 6 bases not matched to a gene. This CDR3 region has 15 residues.

Ten or more counts support this clone. The chain is built from TRBV5-1 and TRBJ1-2; tentatively, D is TRBD1 (5 bases). The germline V and J ends were trimmed by 7 bases and 0 bases, with 16 bases remaining between them. From germline, CDR1 is SGHRS and CDR2 YFSETQ. The CDR3 consists of 15 residues. The CDR3 protein is CASHHSGDSNYGYTF. The DNA of the CDR3 is TGCGCCAGCCACCACTCGGGGGATTCTAACTATGGCTACACCTTC. The full variable domain, completed using reference TRBV5-1 and TRBJ1-2, is KAGVTQTPRYLIKTRGQQVTLSCSPISGHRSVSWYQQTPGQGLQFLFEYFSETQRNKGNFPGRFSGRQFSNSRSEMNVSTLELGDSALYLCASHHSGDSNYGYTFGSGTRLTVV.

The V call is TRBV6-1, the J call TRBJ2-7; D remains ambiguous. V lost 3 bases and J 4 bases, leaving 19 bases between the germline ends. This CDR3 has 16 amino acids. Germline values: CDR1 MNHNS, CDR2 SASEGT. The DNA of the CDR3 is TGTGCCAGCAGTGATCTAGGGCCCACTGCACCTTACGAGCAGTACTTC. Translated: CASSDLGPTAPYEQYF.